The rows below give T cell receptor beta chains drawn from one sample of a study of CD8+CD57+ T cells in acquired aplastic anemia. TCRdb re-derived calls from the reads in MiXCR, one entry per CDR3 protein. The sample shows 150,000 to 200,000 distinct CDR3 sequences, roughly half of them seen only once. The sequenced sample was sorted CD4+, CD8+, or CD8+CD57+ T cells (not recorded which) from PBMCs. Receptor source: a human donor with aplastic anemia. CDR3s include the opening cysteine and the closing phenylalanine or tryptophan. The D gene is left open where the match is weak. Clone size is shown for a subset of rows, as once, few, many or a class of expanded clone.

>TRBV19|-|-|TRBJ1-2
TGTGCCAGTAGTATCCCGACGTATAGCTATGGCTACACCTTC
CASSIPTYSYGYTF
>TRBV7-2|many|-|TRBJ1-3
TGTGCCAGCAGCTTAGCTTACCCAGGAGCACCGGGAAACACCATATATTTT
CASSLAYPGAPGNTIYF
>TRBV15|few|-|TRBJ1-3
TGTGCCACCAGCTCCAGACGACAGGTCTCTGGAAACACCATATATTTT
CATSSRRQVSGNTIYF
>TRBV11-1|few|TRBD1|TRBJ1-6
TGTGCCAGCAGCTCACCACCCGGGACAGGGGGATCCTATAATTCACCCCTCCACTTT
CASSSPPGTGGSYNSPLHF
>TRBV9|many|TRBD2|TRBJ2-7
TGTGCCAGCAGCGCCCAACTAGCGGCCAGGGGCGAGCAGTACTTC
CASSAQLAARGEQYF
>TRBV12-3/TRBV12-4|many|-|TRBJ2-1
TGTGCCAGCAGCCCCATGAGACAGGCAAGGGGGTACAATGAGCAGTTCTTC
CASSPMRQARGYNEQFF
>TRBV29-1|-|-|TRBJ1-1
TGCAGCGTTGTATACAGGGTCACTGAAGCTTTCTTT
CSVVYRVTEAFF
>TRBV7-6|-|-|TRBJ2-2
TGTGCCAGCAGCTTTGCCGACAACACCGGGGAGCTGTTTTTT
CASSFADNTGELFF
>TRBV12-3/TRBV12-4|-|-|TRBJ2-7
TGTGCCAGCAGTTTGAGGCCTCGGGAGATCCTGGAAGACGCGAGGTCGGGGCAGTACTTC
CASSLRPREILEDARSGQYF
>TRBV18|-|-|TRBJ2-5
TGTGCCAGCTCACCACTGCCAGGCCAAGAGACCCAGTACTTC
CASSPLPGQETQYF
>TRBV2|-|-|TRBJ2-7
TGTGCCAGCAGCCACCCTTCGTCCGGTGGATCCTACGAGCAGTACTTC
CASSHPSSGGSYEQYF
>TRBV2|few|-|TRBJ2-1
TGTGCCAGCAGAGAATCAAGCAACCATGAGCAGTTCTTC
CASRESSNHEQFF
>TRBV10-3|-|TRBD1|TRBJ1-4
TGTGCCAGCAGTTCGGACAGGATTAATGAAAAACTGTTTTTT
CASSSDRINEKLFF
>TRBV5-1|many|-|TRBJ2-6
TGCGCCAGCAGCTTGAGGGCAGCCTCTGGGGCCAACGTCCTGACTTTC
CASSLRAASGANVLTF
>TRBV20-1|once|TRBD1|TRBJ2-5
TGCAGTGCTGGGGGACAGGGGATCGGAGAGACCCAGTACTTC
CSAGGQGIGETQYF
>TRBV19|many|-|TRBJ2-5
TGTGCCAGTAGTGTAGGGGGGGGGGAGACCCAGTACTTC
CASSVGGGETQYF
>TRBV11-2|-|TRBD1|TRBJ1-6
TGTGCCAGCAGCACATCCCGACAGGGGCGGAATTCACCCCTCCACTTT
CASSTSRQGRNSPLHF